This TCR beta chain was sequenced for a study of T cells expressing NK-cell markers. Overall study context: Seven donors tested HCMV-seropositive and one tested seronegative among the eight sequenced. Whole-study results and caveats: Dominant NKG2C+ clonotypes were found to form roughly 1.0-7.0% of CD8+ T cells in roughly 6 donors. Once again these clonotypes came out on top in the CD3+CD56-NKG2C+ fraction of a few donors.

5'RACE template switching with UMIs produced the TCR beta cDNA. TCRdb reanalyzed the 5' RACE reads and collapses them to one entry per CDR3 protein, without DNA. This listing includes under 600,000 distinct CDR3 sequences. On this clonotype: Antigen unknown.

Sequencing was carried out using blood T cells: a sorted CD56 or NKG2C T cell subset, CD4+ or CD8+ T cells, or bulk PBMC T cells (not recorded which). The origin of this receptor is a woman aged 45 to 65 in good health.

The CDR3 loop reads CASSKYDTEAFF. This chain joins TRBV9 and TRBJ1-1. Germline CDR1 is SGDLS and CDR2 is YYNGEE. The CDR3 runs 12 residues. The full variable domain, with the rest looked up from reference TRBV9 and TRBJ1-1, is DSGVTQTPKHLITATGQRVTLRCSPRSGDLSVYWYQQSLDQGLQFLIQYYNGEERAKGNILERFSAQQFPDLHSELNLSSLELGDSALYFCASSKYDTEAFFGQGTRLTVV.